This TCR beta chain was recovered during a study of blood T cell repertoires in COVID-19. In germline, CDR1 is MNHEY, CDR2 SVGAGI. The CDR3 loop spans 13 amino acids. V was cut by 6 bases and J by 3 bases, with 11 bases left in between. Measured with immunoSEQ multiplex PCR; TCRdb has only the in-frame clones, and not every one. The sample shows about 220,000 clones, approximately 79% of them seen only once. Sequenced material: peripheral blood. This sequence was found in a human donor in a cohort sampled during active COVID-19. The V gene is TRBV6-5, the J gene TRBJ1-2, with D hard to call. CDR3 DNA sequence: TGTGCCAGCAGCGCAACGGGGTACTATGGCTACACCTTC. Translation: CASSATGYYGYTF.